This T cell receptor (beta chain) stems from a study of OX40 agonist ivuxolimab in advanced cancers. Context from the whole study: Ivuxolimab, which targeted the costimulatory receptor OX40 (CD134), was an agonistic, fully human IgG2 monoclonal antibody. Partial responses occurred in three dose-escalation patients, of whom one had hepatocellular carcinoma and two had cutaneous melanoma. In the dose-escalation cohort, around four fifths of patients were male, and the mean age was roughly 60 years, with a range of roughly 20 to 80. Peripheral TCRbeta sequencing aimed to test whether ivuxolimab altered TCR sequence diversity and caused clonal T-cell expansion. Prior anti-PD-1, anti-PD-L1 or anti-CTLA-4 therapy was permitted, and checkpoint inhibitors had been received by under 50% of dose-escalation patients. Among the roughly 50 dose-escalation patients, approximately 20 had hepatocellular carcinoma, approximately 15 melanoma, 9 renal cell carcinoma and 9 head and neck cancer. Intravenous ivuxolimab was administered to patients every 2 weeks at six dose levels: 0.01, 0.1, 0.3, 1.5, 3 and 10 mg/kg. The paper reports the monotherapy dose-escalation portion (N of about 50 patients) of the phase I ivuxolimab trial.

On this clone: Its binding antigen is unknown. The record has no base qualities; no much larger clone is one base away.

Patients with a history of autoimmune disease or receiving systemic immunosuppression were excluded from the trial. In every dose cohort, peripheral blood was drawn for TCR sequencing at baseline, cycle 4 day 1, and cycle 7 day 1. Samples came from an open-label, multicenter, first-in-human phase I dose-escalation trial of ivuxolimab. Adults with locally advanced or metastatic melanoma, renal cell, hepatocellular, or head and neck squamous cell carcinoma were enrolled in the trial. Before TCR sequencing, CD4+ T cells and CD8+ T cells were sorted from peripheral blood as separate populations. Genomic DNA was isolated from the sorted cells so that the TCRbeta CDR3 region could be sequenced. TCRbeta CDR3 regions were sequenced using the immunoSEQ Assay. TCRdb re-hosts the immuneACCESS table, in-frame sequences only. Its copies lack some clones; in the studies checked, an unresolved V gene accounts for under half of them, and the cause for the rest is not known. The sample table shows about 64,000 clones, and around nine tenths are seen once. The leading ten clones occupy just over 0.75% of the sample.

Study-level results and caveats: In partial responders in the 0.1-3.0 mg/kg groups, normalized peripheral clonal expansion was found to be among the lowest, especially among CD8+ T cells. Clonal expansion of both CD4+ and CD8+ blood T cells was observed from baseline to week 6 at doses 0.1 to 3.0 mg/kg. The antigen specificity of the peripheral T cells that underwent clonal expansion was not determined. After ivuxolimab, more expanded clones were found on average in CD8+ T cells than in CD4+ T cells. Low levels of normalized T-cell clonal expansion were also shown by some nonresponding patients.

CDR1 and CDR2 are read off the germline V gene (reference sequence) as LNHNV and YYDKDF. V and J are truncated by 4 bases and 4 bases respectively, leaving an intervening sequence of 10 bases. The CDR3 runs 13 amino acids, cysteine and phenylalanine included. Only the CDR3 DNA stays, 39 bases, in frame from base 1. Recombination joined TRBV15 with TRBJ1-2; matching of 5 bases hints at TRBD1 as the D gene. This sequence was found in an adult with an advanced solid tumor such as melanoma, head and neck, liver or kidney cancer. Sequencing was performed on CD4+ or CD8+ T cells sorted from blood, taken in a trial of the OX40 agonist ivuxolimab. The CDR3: CATSTGEFYGYTF. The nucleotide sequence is TGTGCCACCAGCACGGGGGAGTTCTATGGCTACACCTTC.